The clone carrying this TCR beta chain was counted between two and nine times. The antigen remains undetermined. The data are from a study of post-analysis software for immune sequencing data. The study, taken as a whole, reports: Comparison of patients with controls showed five TRBV segments more frequent in patients, TRBV5-6, TRBV5-1 and TRBV20-1 among them. Versus controls, multiple sclerosis patients showed significantly lower diversity (normalized Chao1).

The authors incorporated unique molecular identifiers into the TCR beta cDNA libraries. TCRdb independently ran MiXCR on the PCR reads; one entry per CDR3 protein. The sample includes approximately 630,000 distinct CDR3 sequences, more than 50% of them seen just once. The V end was cut by 0 bases, the J end by 1 base, with 20 bases between. The CDR3 is 19 residues long. Per germline, CDR1 LGHNA and CDR2 YSLEER. The sequenced sample consisted of blood. This chain uses TRBV4-3 with TRBJ2-3; TRBD2 might be the D (5 bases). This receptor was taken from a girl aged 2-10 years with multiple sclerosis. CDR3 region: CASSQDGPTRGWGTDTQYF. Written as DNA, the CDR3 is TGCGCCAGCAGCCAAGATGGCCCTACACGGGGATGGGGCACAGATACGCAGTATTTT.